This T cell receptor (beta chain) derives from a study of neurological immune-mediated disorders. This clonotype was seen many times. Its target is unknown. CDR1 and CDR2 from the germline V gene are LGHNA and YSLEER. The V end lost 3 bases, the J end lost 9 bases, and 17 bases lay between the germline ends. There are 15 residues in the CDR3. The cDNA was synthesized by 5'RACE incorporating 10-nucleotide random UMIs. TCRdb reanalysed the 5' RACE reads using MiXCR and keeps one entry per CDR3 protein. The data show about 62,000 distinct CDR3 sequences, with 4% to 6% seen just once and approximately 3.5% held by the top ten. Study findings and constraints: A possible signature appeared as one related-CDR3 cluster, in which phylogenetic grouping placed the repertoires of 18 of 34 multiple sclerosis patients.

V and J are TRBV4-3 and TRBJ2-2; D may match TRBD1 or TRBD2 (6 bases each). The origin of this receptor is a woman aged 50 to 60 with multiple sclerosis. The sample consisted of PBMCs. The CDR3 is CASSHNRGLGRELFF. In DNA, the CDR3 is TGCGCCAGCAGCCATAATCGGGGGCTCGGTCGGGAGCTGTTTTTT.